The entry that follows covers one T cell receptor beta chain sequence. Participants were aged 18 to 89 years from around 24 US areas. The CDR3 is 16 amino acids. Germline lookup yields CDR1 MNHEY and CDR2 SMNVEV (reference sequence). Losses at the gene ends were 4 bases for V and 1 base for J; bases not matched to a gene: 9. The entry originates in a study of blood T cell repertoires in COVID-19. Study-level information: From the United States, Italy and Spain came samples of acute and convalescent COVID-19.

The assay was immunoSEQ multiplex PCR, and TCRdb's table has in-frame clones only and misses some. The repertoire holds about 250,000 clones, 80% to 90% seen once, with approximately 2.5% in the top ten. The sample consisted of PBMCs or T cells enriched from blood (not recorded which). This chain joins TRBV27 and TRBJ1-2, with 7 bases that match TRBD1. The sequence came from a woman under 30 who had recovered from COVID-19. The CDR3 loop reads CASSSRTGGGNYGYTF. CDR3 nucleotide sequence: TGTGCCAGCAGTTCGCGGACAGGAGGGGGTAACTATGGCTACACCTTC.